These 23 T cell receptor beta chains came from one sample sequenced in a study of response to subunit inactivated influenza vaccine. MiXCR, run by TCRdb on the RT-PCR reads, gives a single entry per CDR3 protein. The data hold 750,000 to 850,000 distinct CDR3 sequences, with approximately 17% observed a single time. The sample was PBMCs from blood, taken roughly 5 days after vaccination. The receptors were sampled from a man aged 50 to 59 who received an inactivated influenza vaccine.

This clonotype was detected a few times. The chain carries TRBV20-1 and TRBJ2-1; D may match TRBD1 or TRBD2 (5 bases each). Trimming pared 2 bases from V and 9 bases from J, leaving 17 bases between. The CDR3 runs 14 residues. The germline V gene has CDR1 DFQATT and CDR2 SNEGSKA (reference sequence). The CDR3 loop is CSARSVGWDPEQFF. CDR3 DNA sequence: TGCAGTGCTAGATCCGTAGGTTGGGACCCTGAGCAGTTCTTC.

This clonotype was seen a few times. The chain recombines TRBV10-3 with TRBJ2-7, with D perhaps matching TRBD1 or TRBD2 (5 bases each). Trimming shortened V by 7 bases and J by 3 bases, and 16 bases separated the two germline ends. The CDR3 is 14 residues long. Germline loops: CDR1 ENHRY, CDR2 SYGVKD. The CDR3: CAIKSRDESYEQYF. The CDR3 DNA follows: TGTGCCATCAAATCCCGGGACGAAAGCTACGAGCAGTACTTC.

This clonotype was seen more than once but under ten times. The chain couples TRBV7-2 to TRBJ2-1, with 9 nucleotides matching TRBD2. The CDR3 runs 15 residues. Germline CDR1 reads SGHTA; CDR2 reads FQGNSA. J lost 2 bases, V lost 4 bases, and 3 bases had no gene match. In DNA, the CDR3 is TGTGCCAGCAGCTCTAGCGGGATGACCTACAATGAGCAGTTCTTC. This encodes CASSSSGMTYNEQFF. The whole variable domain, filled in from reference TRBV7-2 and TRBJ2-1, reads GAGVSQSPSNKVTEKGKDVELRCDPISGHTALYWYRQSLGQGLEFLIYFQGNSAPDKSGLPSDRFSAERTGGSVSTLTIQRTQQEDSAVYLCASSSSGMTYNEQFFGPGTRLTVL.

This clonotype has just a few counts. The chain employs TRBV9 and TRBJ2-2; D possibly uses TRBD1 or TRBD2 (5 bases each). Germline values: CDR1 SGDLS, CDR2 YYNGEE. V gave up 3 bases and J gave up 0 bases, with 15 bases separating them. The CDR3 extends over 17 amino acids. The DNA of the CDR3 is TGTGCCAGCAGCGATTCTAGGGACGGCGCGAACACCGGGGAGCTGTTTTTT. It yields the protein CASSDSRDGANTGELFF.

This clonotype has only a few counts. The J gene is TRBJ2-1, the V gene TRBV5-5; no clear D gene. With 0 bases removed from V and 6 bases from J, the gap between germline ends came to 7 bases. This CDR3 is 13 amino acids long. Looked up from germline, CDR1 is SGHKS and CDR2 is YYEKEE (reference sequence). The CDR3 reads CASSLDWVNEQFF. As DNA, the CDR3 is TGTGCCAGCAGCTTGGATTGGGTCAATGAGCAGTTCTTC.

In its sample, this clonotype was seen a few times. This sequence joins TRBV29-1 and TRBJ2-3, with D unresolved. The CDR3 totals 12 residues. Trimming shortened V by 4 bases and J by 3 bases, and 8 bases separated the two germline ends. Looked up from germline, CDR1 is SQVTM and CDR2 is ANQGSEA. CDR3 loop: CSVGRETDTQYF. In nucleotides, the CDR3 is TGCAGCGTTGGGAGAGAGACAGATACGCAGTATTTT.

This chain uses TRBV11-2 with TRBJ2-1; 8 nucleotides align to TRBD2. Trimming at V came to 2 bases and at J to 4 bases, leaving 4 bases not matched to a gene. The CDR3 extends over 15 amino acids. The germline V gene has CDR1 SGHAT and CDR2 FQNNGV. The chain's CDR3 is CASSLRRGDYNEQFF. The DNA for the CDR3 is TGTGCCAGCAGCTTAAGGCGGGGGGATTACAATGAGCAGTTCTTC.

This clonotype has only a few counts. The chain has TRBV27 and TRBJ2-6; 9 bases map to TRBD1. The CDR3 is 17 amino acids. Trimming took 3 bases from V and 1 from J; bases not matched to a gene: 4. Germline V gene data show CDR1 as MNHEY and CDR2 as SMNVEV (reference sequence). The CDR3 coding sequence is TGTGCCAGCAGTTTGTTGGGGACAGGGTCTGGGGCCAACGTCCTGACTTTC. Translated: CASSLLGTGSGANVLTF. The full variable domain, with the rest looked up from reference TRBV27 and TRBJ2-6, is EAQVTQNPRYLITVTGKKLTVTCSQNMNHEYMSWYRQDPGLGLRQIYYSMNVEVTDKGDVPEGYKVSRKEKRNFPLILESPSPNQTSLYFCASSLLGTGSGANVLTFGAGSRLTVL.

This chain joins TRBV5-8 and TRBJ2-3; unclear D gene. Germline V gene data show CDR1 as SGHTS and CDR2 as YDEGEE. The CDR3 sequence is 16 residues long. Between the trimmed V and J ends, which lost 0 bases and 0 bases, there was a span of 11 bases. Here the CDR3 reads CASSLVGDGSTDTQYF. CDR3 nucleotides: TGTGCCAGCAGCTTGGTAGGAGATGGTAGCACAGATACGCAGTATTTT.

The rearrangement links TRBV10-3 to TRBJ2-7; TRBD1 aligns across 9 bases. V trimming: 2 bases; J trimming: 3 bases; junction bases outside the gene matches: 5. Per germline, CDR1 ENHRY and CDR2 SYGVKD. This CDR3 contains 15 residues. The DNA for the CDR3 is TGTGCCATCAGTGAGGGTGGGACAGGGAACTACGAGCAGTACTTC. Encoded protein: CAISEGGTGNYEQYF.

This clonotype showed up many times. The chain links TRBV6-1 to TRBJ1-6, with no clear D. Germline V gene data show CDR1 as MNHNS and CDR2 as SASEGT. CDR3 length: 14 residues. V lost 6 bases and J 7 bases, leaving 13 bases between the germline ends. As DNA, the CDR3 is TGTGCCAGCAGAGAGGGAACTATGAATTCACCCCTCCACTTT. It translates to CASREGTMNSPLHF.

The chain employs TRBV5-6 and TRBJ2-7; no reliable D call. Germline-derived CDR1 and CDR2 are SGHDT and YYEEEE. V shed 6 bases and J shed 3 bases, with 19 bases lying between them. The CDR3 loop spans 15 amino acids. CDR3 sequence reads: CASTVTKRHNYEQYF. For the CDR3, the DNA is TGTGCCAGCACCGTTACTAAACGACACAACTACGAGCAGTACTTC.

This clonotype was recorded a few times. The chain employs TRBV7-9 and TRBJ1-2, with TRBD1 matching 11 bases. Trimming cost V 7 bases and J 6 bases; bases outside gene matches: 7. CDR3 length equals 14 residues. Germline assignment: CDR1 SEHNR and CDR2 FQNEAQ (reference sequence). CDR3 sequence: CASNQQDRGHGYTF. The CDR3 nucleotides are TGTGCCAGCAACCAACAGGACAGGGGGCATGGCTACACCTTC.

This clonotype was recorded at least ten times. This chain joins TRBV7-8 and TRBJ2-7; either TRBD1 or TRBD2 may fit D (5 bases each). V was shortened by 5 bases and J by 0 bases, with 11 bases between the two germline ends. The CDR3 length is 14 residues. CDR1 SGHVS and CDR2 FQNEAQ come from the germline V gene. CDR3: CASSQGRSSYEQYF. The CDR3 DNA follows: TGTGCCAGCAGCCAGGGACGGTCCTCCTACGAGCAGTACTTC.

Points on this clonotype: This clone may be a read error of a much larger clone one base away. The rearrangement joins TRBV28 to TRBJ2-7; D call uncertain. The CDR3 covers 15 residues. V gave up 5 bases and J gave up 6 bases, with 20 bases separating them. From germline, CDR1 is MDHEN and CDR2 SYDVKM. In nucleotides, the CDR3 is TGTGCCAGCAGTAGTGCTCGGGTTCTGCCGCCCGAGCAGTACTTC. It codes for CASSSARVLPPEQYF.

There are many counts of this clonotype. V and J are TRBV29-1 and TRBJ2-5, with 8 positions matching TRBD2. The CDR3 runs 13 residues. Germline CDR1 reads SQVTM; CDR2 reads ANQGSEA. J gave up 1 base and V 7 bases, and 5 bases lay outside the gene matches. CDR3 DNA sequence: TGCAGCGGAACTAGCGGAGGCCAAGAGACCCAGTACTTC. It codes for CSGTSGGQETQYF. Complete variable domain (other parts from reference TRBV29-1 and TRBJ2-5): SAVISQKPSRDICQRGTSLTIQCQVDSQVTMMFWYRQQPGQSLTLIATANQGSEATYESGFVIDKFPISRPNLTFSTLTVSNMSPEDSSIYLCSGTSGGQETQYFGPGTRLLVL.

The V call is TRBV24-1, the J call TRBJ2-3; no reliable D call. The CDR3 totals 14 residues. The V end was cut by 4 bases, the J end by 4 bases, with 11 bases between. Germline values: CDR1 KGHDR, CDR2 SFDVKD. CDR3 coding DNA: TGTGCCACCAGTGAGGCGACTCCCCCAGATACGCAGTATTTT. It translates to CATSEATPPDTQYF.

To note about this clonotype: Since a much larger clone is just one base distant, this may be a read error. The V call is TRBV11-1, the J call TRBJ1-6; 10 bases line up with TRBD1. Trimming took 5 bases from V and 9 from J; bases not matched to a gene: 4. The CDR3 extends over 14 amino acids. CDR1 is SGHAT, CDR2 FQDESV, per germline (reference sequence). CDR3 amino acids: CASSPGTGVSPLHF. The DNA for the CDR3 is TGTGCCAGCAGCCCCGGGACAGGGGTTTCACCCCTCCACTTT.

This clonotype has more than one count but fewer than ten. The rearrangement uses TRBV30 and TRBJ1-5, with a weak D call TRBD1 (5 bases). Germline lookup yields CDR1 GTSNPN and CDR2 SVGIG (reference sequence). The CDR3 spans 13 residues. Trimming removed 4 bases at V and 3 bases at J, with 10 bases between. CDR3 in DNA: TGTGCCTGGACCCGGGACTTCAATCAGCCCCAGCATTTT. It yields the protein CAWTRDFNQPQHF.

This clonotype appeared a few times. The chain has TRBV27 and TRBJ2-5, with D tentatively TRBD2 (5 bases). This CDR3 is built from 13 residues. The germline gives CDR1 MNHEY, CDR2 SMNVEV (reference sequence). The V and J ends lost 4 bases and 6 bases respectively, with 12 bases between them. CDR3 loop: CASSSWVGKTQYF. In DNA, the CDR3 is TGTGCCAGCAGTTCCTGGGTCGGGAAGACCCAGTACTTC.

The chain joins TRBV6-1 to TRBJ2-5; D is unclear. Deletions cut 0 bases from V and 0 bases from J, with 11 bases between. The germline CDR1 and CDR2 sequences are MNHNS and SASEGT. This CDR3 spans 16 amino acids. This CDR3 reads CASSEAGTSYQETQYF. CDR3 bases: TGTGCCAGCAGTGAAGCAGGAACTTCGTACCAAGAGACCCAGTACTTC.

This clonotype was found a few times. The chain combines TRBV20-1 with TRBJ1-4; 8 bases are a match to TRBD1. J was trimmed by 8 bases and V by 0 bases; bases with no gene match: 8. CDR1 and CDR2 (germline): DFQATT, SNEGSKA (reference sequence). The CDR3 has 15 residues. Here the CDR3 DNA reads TGCAGTGCTAGAGAGGTTGACAGGGGTGGAGAAAAACTGTTTTTT. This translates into CSAREVDRGGEKLFF.

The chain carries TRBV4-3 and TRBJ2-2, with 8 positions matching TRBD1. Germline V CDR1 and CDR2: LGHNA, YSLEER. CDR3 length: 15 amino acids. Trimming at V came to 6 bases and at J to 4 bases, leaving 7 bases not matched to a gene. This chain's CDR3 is CASSRQGQVTGELFF. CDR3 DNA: TGCGCCAGCAGTCGACAGGGGCAGGTCACCGGGGAGCTGTTTTTT.